The T cell receptor beta chain described here comes from a study of shared clonotypes between healthy human individuals (dated by TCRdb to the early 2020s). General notes on the study: A few men and a couple of women, aged 18 to 49 years, made up the cohort. Per donor, three plates each were used for CD4 naive and CD4 memory, two for CD8 naive, and one for CD8 memory. The study deeply sequenced blood TCR repertoires of five healthy adults to estimate repertoire size and the extent of clonotype sharing between individuals. Different laboratories and diverse techniques were used to prepare libraries and sequence TCR repertoires, to increase sequencing depth and limit assay-specific biases. Each donor's leukapheresis produced roughly between about 0.8 and 8.9 billion PBMCs. General study outcomes and caveats: Estimated clonotype richness was generally larger for naive than for memory subsets. When a handful of donors were compared, the shared fraction of clonotypes was about 5% for naive CD4, around 3.5% for naive CD8, 2.3% for memory CD4, and less than 0.5% for memory CD8. Higher generation probabilities were observed for clonotypes shared by all four sorted-subset donors than for non-shared clonotypes. Rarefaction of sorted-subset datasets indicated incomplete sequencing despite the large sequencing depth. Pairwise subsampling indicated that sequencing depth was expected to affect the degree of clonotype sharing among donors. The genetic and exposure-history diversity represented was limited by the small number of donors. Sampling was restricted to blood, and TCR repertoires in tissues likely differ from the TCR repertoires found in blood.

Healthy HIV-negative adults with no recently reported acute infections or vaccinations were included as donors. All donors were Caucasian adults living in Nashville, Tennessee, USA. CD4+ T cells were enriched by magnetic negative selection; naive cells were then positively selected on CD45RA, and the negative fraction formed the memory subset. Blood was collected by leukapheresis, and PBMCs were isolated by Ficoll-Histopaque density gradient centrifugation and then cryopreserved in liquid nitrogen vapor phase. Purity and quantity of every magnetically sorted T cell population were checked by analytical flow cytometry. Genomic DNA was isolated from each sorted fraction and quantified by UV absorbance on a Nanodrop 2000c. TCR CDR3 regions were amplified from genomic DNA by multiplex PCR using the deep immunoSEQ assay. Extracted genomic DNA from each cell subset was spread evenly across all wells of several immunoSEQ 96-well plates, with each plate serving as a replicate. For sorted subsets, around 200 ng genomic DNA, equal to approximately 30,000 T cell genomes, was loaded into each replicate PCR. The purified libraries were quantified using a Qubit 3.0 fluorometer, sized with a Bioanalyzer 2100, and then quantified again using the KAPA Library Quantification kit. Every immunoSEQ 96-well plate was sequenced on a separate single-read 150-cycle Illumina NextSeq 550 flow cell. The authors' analysis ran thus. Because only junctional sequences without quality scores were contained in the immunoSEQ output, filtering matching that applied to full-length reads could not be performed. Sequences were annotated with PyIR, a Python wrapper for IgBLAST v1.9, using IMGT germline references to assign V/J genes and CDR3. Reads with weak V/J assignments (E-value above 1e-6), missing CDR3, stop codons, out-of-frame junctions, or ambiguous translated residues were removed. V3J clonotypes were defined as sequences sharing the same inferred V gene, J gene, and CDR3 amino acid sequence. Percentage overlap between repertoires was computed as shared unique clonotypes divided by the size of the smaller repertoire. RTK rarefaction, the Chao1 estimator, and Recon v2.1 estimates of unobserved clonotypes were used to assess repertoire richness. For all TCRbeta clonotypes obtained by the gDNA method from a handful of donors, generation probabilities were computed with OLGA. TCRdb obtained this table from immuneACCESS and retained in-frame rearrangements with V and J assigned. These tables miss some clones; where compared with another copy, unresolved V genes account for less than half of the shortfall, and the remainder is unexplained. V and J calls and clone size are copied from that table; D and trimming were computed from the DNA. The sample includes over a million clones, with 75% to 80% observed a single time. Together, the top ten hold roughly 0.55% of the sample.

From the germline V gene, CDR1 is SGHAT and CDR2 is FQNNGV. From the cysteine through the phenylalanine, the CDR3 covers 12 amino acids. Just CDR3 DNA is preserved here, 36 bases in frame from base 1. With respect to this clone: The antigen it recognizes is unknown. A far larger clone is only one base removed, so a read error is likely.

The receptor comes from a man aged 18 to 30 in good health. Some clones in this sample may be carry-over from other donors' samples. Sequenced material: memory CD4+ T cells from PBMCs. What this sample's cell subset or site label stands for: CD45RA-negative fraction. The sequence is built from TRBV11-2 and TRBJ1-1, and TRBD1 may be the D gene, going by 6 matching bases. The DNA is as follows: TGTGCCCGCAGCTTGTTAGGGGGTGTAGCTTTCTTT. This codes for CARSLLGGVAFF. With the portions outside the CDR3 filled from the reference TRBV11-2 and TRBJ1-1 genes, the complete variable region becomes EAGVAQSPRYKIIEKRQSVAFWCNPISGHATLYWYQQILGQGPKLLIQFQNNGVVDDSQLPKDRFSAERLKGVDSTLKIQPAKLEDSAVYLCARSLLGGVAFFGQGTRLTVV.